What follows are 15 T cell receptor beta chains derived from one specimen sequenced in a study of blood T cells in healthy people across ages. Combining a sample-barcoded 5' primer with a J-beta primer mix, a second PCR ran for 7 to 11 cycles. MiXCR, applied by TCRdb to the 5' RACE reads, yields one record per CDR3 protein. The sample comprises more than 500,000 distinct CDR3 sequences, roughly 29% of which are singletons, and around 18% rests with the top ten. Sequencing was carried out using blood. Receptors originate from a woman aged 70 to 79 in good health.

This clonotype has a handful of counts. The chain has TRBV5-6 and TRBJ2-5, with D possibly called TRBD1 or TRBD2 (5 bases each). Germline V gene lookup returns CDR1 SGHDT and CDR2 YYEEEE. This CDR3 region has 15 residues. The ends were cut back, 1 base at V and 1 base at J, with 11 bases in the middle. For the CDR3, the DNA is TGTGCCAGCAGCTTGATAGCGACAGTCCAAGAGACCCAGTACTTC. Encoded protein: CASSLIATVQETQYF.

This clonotype turned up a few times. The chain recombines TRBV6-2 or TRBV6-3 with TRBJ2-2; no clear D. Per germline, CDR1 MNHEY and CDR2 SVGEGT. This CDR3 has 14 residues. V was shortened by 7 bases and J by 5 bases, with 14 bases between the two germline ends. CDR3 loop: CASTHPRETGELFF. CDR3 DNA: TGTGCCAGCACGCACCCCCGAGAGACCGGGGAGCTGTTTTTT.

The V call is TRBV28, the J call TRBJ2-1; D is unresolved. With 7 bases removed from V and 4 bases from J, the gap between germline ends came to 11 bases. The germline V gene has CDR1 MDHEN and CDR2 SYDVKM. The CDR3 has 13 residues. The CDR3 here is CASTPVGYNEQFF. In DNA form, the CDR3 reads TGTGCCAGCACCCCCGTGGGTTACAATGAGCAGTTCTTC.

This clonotype came up a few times. This chain uses TRBV11-1 with TRBJ2-5; tentatively, D is TRBD2 (5 bases). The DNA end is a closer match to TRBJ2-1, so the J assignment may be wrong. Germline V gene sequence: CDR1 SGHAT, CDR2 FQDESV (reference sequence). This CDR3 region has 13 residues. The CDR3 DNA reads TGTGCCAGCAGCTCCCAACTAGTGGATGAGCAGTTCTTC. It yields the protein CASSSQLVDEQFF.

This chain joins TRBV2 and TRBJ2-5; D may match TRBD1 or TRBD2 (6 bases each). TRBJ2-1 explains the end of the DNA better; the J call may be wrong. The CDR3 extends over 13 amino acids. Germline CDR1 and CDR2: SNHLY and FYNNEI. The DNA of the CDR3 is TGTGCCAGCAGTGTCTCGGGGGCATATGAGCAGTTCTTC. Protein product: CASSVSGAYEQFF.

The V and J genes are TRBV12-3 or TRBV12-4 and TRBJ2-2; D remains unclear. The CDR3 is made up of 14 amino acids. The germline V and J ends were trimmed by 3 bases and 3 bases, with 8 bases remaining between them. The CDR3 bases are TGTGCCAGCAGTTTCTTGTCTCACACCGGGGAGCTGTTTTTT. The encoded protein is CASSFLSHTGELFF.

This chain links TRBV6-6 with TRBJ2-3; D is possibly TRBD2 (5 bases). With 10 bases removed from V and 1 base from J, the gap between germline ends came to 15 bases. Germline V gene data show CDR1 as MNHNY and CDR2 as SVGAGI (reference sequence). The length of the CDR3 is 14 residues. The CDR3 protein is CATEGVGGTDTQYF. In nucleotides, the CDR3 is TGTGCCACCGAGGGAGTAGGCGGCACAGATACGCAGTATTTT.

This clonotype was seen only a few times. The chain has TRBV2 and TRBJ2-3, with no clear D. CDR3 length: 16 amino acids. Trimming took off 6 bases at V and 0 bases at J, with 16 bases between the two ends. Germline CDR1 and CDR2: SNHLY and FYNNEI. The CDR3 DNA is TGTGCCAGCAGCGACCTCGGGCGCACTAGCACAGATACGCAGTATTTT. The encoded protein is CASSDLGRTSTDTQYF.

To note about this clonotype: A junction boundary mismatches the germline segment, possibly from a read error. This chain joins TRBV6-1 and TRBJ2-6, with 7 positions matching TRBD1. From germline, CDR1 is MNHNS and CDR2 SASEGT. The CDR3 is 17 residues long. The DNA of the CDR3 is TGTGCCAGCAAAAAAATCGGGGACAGCTCTGGGGCCAACGTCCCGACTTTC. Protein product: CASKKIGDSSGANVPTF.

This clonotype was seen a few times. CDR3 sequence (DNA): TGTGCCACCTGGCTCACAGGGGTCTACGAGCAGTACTTC. This encodes CATWLTGVYEQYF. V is TRBV6-1 and J is TRBJ2-7, with 7 nucleotides matching TRBD1. Germline V gene data show CDR1 as MNHNS and CDR2 as SASEGT. This CDR3 region has 13 residues. The junction had 9 bases not matched to a gene; V was cut back by 10 bases and J by 3 bases.

The chain employs TRBV5-1 and TRBJ2-3; the D gene could be TRBD1 or TRBD2 (6 bases each). There are 17 residues in the CDR3. The ends were cut back, 3 bases at V and 1 base at J, with 18 bases in the middle. The germline CDR1 and CDR2 sequences are SGHRS and YFSETQ. CDR3 amino acids: CASSSAIGGPGTDTQYF. CDR3 in DNA: TGCGCCAGCAGCTCTGCTATTGGGGGGCCAGGCACAGATACGCAGTATTTT.

This clonotype showed up many times. The rearrangement uses TRBV7-2 and TRBJ2-1; perhaps TRBD2 as D (7 bases). This CDR3 region has 14 residues. V was clipped by 8 bases and J by 6 bases, with 17 bases between them. The germline gives CDR1 SGHTA, CDR2 FQGNSA. In DNA form, the CDR3 reads TGTGCCAGCCGCCGGGGAGGGGGGGCCAATGAGCAGTTCTTC. Its protein is CASRRGGGANEQFF.

This sequence joins TRBV18 and TRBJ2-7; 11 bases are shared with TRBD1. The germline CDR1 and CDR2 sequences are KGHSH and LQKENI. CDR3 length equals 12 residues. The V and J ends lost 9 bases and 11 bases, in that order; junction bases with no gene match: 9. CDR3: CASGTGQGGKYF. For the CDR3, the DNA is TGTGCCAGTGGAACGGGACAGGGGGGAAAGTACTTC.

The chain couples TRBV12-3 or TRBV12-4 to TRBJ2-5, with 9 positions matching TRBD2. The CDR3 has 16 amino acids. J was trimmed by 1 base and V by 3 bases; bases with no gene match: 6. CDR3 sequence: CASSFQLAGLQETQYF. In nucleotides, the CDR3 is TGTGCCAGCAGTTTCCAGCTAGCGGGGCTCCAAGAGACCCAGTACTTC.

Written as DNA, the CDR3 is TGCGCCAGCAGCTCGAGCGGGGGGGTTTCAGATACGCAGTATTTT. As protein: CASSSSGGVSDTQYF. This chain uses TRBV5-1 with TRBJ2-3; 10 nucleotides match TRBD2. This CDR3 has 15 amino acids. Germline V CDR1 and CDR2: SGHRS, YFSETQ. V shed 3 bases, J shed 4 bases, and the junction held 5 bases outside the gene matches.